The sequence of this TCR beta chain was determined in a study of T cells after yellow fever vaccination. The CDR3 is 15 residues long. The germline CDR1 and CDR2 sequences are SGHDN and FVKESK. V dropped 1 base and J dropped 4; count of bases not matched to a gene: 6. With regard to this clonotype: The antigen is undetermined.

Findings and limits, study-wide: Compared with primary, the secondary response was weaker and peaked at day 5, not 15. The CD4 compartment and the CD8 compartment contained a small share of clonotypes in common. Highly abundant clonotypes carried over from the bulk population could end up in FACS-sorted repertoires as contaminants.

5'RACE template switching produced TCR cDNA carrying a universal primer site and UMIs. TCRdb ran MiXCR on the 5' RACE reads and lists one entry per CDR3 protein. In the table there are some 600,000 distinct CDR3 sequences, roughly an eighth of which are singletons. The specimen was PBMCs, collected on the day of the yellow fever booster vaccination. This sequence originates from a young man who received the YFV17D yellow fever vaccine. The chain recombines TRBV14 with TRBJ2-7; 8 bases line up with TRBD2. CDR3 nucleotide sequence: TGTGCCAGCAGCCAAGGTCGGGAGGGCCGATACGAGCAGTACTTC. The encoded protein is CASSQGREGRYEQYF.